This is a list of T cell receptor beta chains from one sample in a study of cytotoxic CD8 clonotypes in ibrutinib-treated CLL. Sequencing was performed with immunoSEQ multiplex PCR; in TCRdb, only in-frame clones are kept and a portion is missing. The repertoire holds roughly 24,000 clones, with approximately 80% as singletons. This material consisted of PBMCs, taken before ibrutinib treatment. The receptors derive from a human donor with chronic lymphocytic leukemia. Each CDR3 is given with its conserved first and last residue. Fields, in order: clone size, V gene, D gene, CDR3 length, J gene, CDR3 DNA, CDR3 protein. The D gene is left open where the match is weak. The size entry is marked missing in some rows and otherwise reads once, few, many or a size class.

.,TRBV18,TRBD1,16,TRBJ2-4,TGTGCCAGCTCATTACAGGGGAGTCTGGCCAAAAACATTCAGTACTTC,CASSLQGSLAKNIQYF
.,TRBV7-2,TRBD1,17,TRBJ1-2,TGTGCCAGCAGCGCCGAACTGGGGACAGGTTCCTTTGGTGGCTACACCTTC,CASSAELGTGSFGGYTF
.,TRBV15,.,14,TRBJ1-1,TGTGCCACCAGCATACAGCTTGGAGGTACTGAAGCTTTCTTT,CATSIQLGGTEAFF
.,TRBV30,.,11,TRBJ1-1,TGTGCCTGGACCCACACCCTACAAGCTTTCTTT,CAWTHTLQAFF
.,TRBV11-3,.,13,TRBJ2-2,TGTGCCAGCAGCTTCGTGAACACCGGGGAGCTGTTTTTT,CASSFVNTGELFF
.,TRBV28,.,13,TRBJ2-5,TGTGCCAGCAGAGCCACAGGCGTGGGGACCCAGTACTTC,CASRATGVGTQYF
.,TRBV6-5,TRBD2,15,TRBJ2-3,TGTGCCAGCAGTTTGGCGGGAGCGGCAACAGATACGCAGTATTTT,CASSLAGAATDTQYF
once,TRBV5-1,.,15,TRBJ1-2,TGCGCCAGCAGCTTGCAGGGAGCCGCTAACTATGGCTACACCTTC,CASSLQGAANYGYTF
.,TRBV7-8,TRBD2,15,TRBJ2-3,TGTGCCAGCAGCTTACTCGGGGGGGGCACAGATACGCAGTATTTT,CASSLLGGGTDTQYF
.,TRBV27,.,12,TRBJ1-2,TGTGCCAGCAGTGAACAGGGTGCTGGCTACACCTTC,CASSEQGAGYTF
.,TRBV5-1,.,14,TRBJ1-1,TGCGCCAGCAGCCCCGGCACCCTGAACACTGAAGCTTTCTTT,CASSPGTLNTEAFF
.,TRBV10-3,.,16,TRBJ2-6,TGTGCCATCGATGACCAACAGGGCTCTGGGGCCAACGTCCTGACTTTC,CAIDDQQGSGANVLTF
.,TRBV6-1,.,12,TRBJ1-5,TGTGCCAGCAGAGGGTTAGGACAGCCCCAGCATTTT,CASRGLGQPQHF
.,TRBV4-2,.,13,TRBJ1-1,TGTGCCAGCACCTATGCGGGGAACACTGAAGCTTTCTTT,CASTYAGNTEAFF
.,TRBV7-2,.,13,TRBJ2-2,TGTGCCAGCAGCTTAGGGCAAACCGGGGAGCTGTTTTTT,CASSLGQTGELFF
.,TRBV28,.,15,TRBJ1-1,TGTGCCAGCAGAGTTCCGGGGGCGCGGAACACTGAAGCTTTCTTT,CASRVPGARNTEAFF
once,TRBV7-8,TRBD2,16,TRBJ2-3,TGTGCCAGCAGCAATCCGGGACTAGGGGTCACAGATACGCAGTATTTT,CASSNPGLGVTDTQYF
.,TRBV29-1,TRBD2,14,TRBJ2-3,TGCAGCGTTGGTAGCGGGAGGGCAACAGATACGCAGTATTTT,CSVGSGRATDTQYF
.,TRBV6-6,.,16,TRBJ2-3,TGTGCCAGCAGTTACGCCTCAGATCTTGGCACAGATACGCAGTATTTT,CASSYASDLGTDTQYF
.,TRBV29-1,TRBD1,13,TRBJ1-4,TGCAGCGTTGGAGGGGGCGCGGGTGAAAAACTGTTTTTT,CSVGGGAGEKLFF
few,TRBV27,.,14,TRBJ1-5,TGTGCCAGCAGCCGGAACAGGGACAATCAGCCCCAGCATTTT,CASSRNRDNQPQHF
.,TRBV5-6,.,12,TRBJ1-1,TGTGCCAGCACCCTGGGATGGACTGAAGCTTTCTTT,CASTLGWTEAFF
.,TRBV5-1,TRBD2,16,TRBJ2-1,TGCGCCAGCAGCTTGATGTCTAGCGGCTCCTACAATGAGCAGTTCTTC,CASSLMSSGSYNEQFF
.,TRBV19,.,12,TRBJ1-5,TGTGCCAGTGAGGTGTTAGGCCAGCCCCAGCATTTT,CASEVLGQPQHF
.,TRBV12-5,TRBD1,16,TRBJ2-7,TGTGCTAGTGGTACCGGGACAGGAAAGGAATCCTACGAGCAGTACTTC,CASGTGTGKESYEQYF
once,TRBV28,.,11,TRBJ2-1,TGTGCCAGCACAACAGGGAATGAGCAGTTCTTC,CASTTGNEQFF
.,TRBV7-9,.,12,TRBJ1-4,TGTGCCAGCAGCTTAGTGCAGGAAAAACTGTTTTTT,CASSLVQEKLFF
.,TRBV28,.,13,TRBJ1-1,TGTGCCAGCGTTATATCTCGAGGGACTGAAGCTTTCTTT,CASVISRGTEAFF
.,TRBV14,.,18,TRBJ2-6,TGTGCCAGCAGGTCCAATGGGGGACATTACTCTGGGGCCAACGTCCTGACTTTC,CASRSNGGHYSGANVLTF
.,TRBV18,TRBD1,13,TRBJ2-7,TGTGCCAGCTCACCAGGGACAGCCTACGAGCAGTACTTC,CASSPGTAYEQYF
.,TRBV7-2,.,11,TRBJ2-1,TGTGCCAGCAGCCACCAAAATGAGCAGTTCTTC,CASSHQNEQFF
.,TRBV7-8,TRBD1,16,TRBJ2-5,TGTGCCAGCAGCTTAGGAGGAGGACAGGGCGGGCAGACCCAGTACTTC,CASSLGGGQGGQTQYF
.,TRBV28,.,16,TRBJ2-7,TGTGCCAGCAGTTTAATGGGTGGTCGTAGGGGGGACGAGCAGTACTTC,CASSLMGGRRGDEQYF
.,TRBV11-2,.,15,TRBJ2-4,TGTGCCAGCAGCCTGGCCCTTGGGACCAAAAACATTCAGTACTTC,CASSLALGTKNIQYF
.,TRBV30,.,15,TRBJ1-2,TGTGCCTGGAGCGCTAAGGGAGGGGGATCCTATGGCTACACCTTC,CAWSAKGGGSYGYTF
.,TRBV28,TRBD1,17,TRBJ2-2,TGTGCCAGCAATCGGGTAGGGACAGGGGGTGACACCGGGGAGCTGTTTTTT,CASNRVGTGGDTGELFF
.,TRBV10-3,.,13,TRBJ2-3,TGTGCCATCTTCAGCGGAACCACAGATACGCAGTATTTT,CAIFSGTTDTQYF
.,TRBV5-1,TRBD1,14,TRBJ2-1,TGCGCCAGCAGGACAGGGATCTCCTACAATGAGCAGTTCTTC,CASRTGISYNEQFF
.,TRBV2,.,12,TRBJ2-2,TGTGCCAGCGGTCGGGAAGTTGGGGAGCTGTTTTTT,CASGREVGELFF
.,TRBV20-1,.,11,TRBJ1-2,TGCAGTGCTAGCCAGTCTCGGGGCTACACCTTC,CSASQSRGYTF
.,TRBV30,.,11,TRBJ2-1,TGTGCCTGGAGGCTAGACCATGAGCAGTTCTTC,CAWRLDHEQFF
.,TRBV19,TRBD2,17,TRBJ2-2,TGTGCCAGTAGTGGGGGGCCTAGCGGGATTCCTAACGGGGAGCTGTTTTTT,CASSGGPSGIPNGELFF
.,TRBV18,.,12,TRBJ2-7,TGTGCCAGCTCGGGGGAAAATATCGAGCAGTACTTC,CASSGENIEQYF
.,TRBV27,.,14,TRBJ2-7,TGTGCCAGCAGTTTATCGATAGAAGGGTACGAGCAGTACTTC,CASSLSIEGYEQYF
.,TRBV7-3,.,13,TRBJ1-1,TGTGCCAGCAGCTCCCACATGAACACTGAAGCTTTCTTT,CASSSHMNTEAFF
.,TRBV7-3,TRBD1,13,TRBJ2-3,TGTGCCAGCAGCTACAGGGGTGCAGATACGCAGTATTTT,CASSYRGADTQYF
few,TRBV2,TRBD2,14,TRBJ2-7,TGTGCCAGCAGTGAAACTAGCGACGGCTACGAGCAGTACTTC,CASSETSDGYEQYF
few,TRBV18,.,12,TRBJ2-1,TGTGCCAGCTCACCGTCTATGGGTGAGCAGTTCTTC,CASSPSMGEQFF
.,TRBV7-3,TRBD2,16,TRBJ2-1,TGTGCCAGCAGCCCCGGACTAGCGGGCTCCTACAATGAGCAGTTCTTC,CASSPGLAGSYNEQFF
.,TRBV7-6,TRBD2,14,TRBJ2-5,TGTGCCAGCAGCCTTTTCGAGCGGGGGGAGACCCAGTACTTC,CASSLFERGETQYF
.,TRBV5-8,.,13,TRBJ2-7,TGTGCCAGCAGCCCCCTGGGGGGACTCGAGCAGTACTTC,CASSPLGGLEQYF
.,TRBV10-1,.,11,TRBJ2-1,TGCGCCAGCAGTGAGTATGGGCGGCAGTTCTTC,CASSEYGRQFF
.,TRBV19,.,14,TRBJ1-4,TGTGCCAGTGGCCTCCATGCAACTAATGAAAAACTGTTTTTT,CASGLHATNEKLFF
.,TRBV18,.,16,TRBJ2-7,TGTGCCAGCTCACCCCCAGCGGTAGGGGTGACTACCGAGCAGTACTTC,CASSPPAVGVTTEQYF
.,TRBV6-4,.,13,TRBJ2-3,TGTGCCAGCAGTGAGGGGGGAACAGATACGCAGTATTTT,CASSEGGTDTQYF